This T cell receptor beta chain was found in a study of T cells after yellow fever vaccination. Study outcomes and limitations: Reappearing after the booster were most of the clones from primary vaccination (around 96% CD4, 70% to 90% CD8).

By 5'RACE template switching, TCR cDNA was produced, with a universal primer site and UMIs added in the process. In TCRdb, the 5' RACE reads were re-called with MiXCR into one record per CDR3 protein. The sample has 450,000 to 650,000 distinct CDR3 sequences; around a fifth are singletons. About this clonotype itself: Its specificity is not known.

This CDR3 is built from 14 residues. The V gene lost 5 bases and the J gene lost 5 bases, with 14 bases spanning the gap. CDR1 is SGHVS and CDR2 is FQNEAQ in the germline V gene. This clonotype originated in a man younger than 35 who received the YFV17D yellow fever vaccine. This chain connects TRBV7-8 to TRBJ2-3; perhaps D is TRBD1 or TRBD2 (7 bases each). The sample was PBMCs, taken roughly 20 days after the first yellow fever vaccination. Here the CDR3 reads CASSPSGGGDTQYF. DNA for the CDR3: TGTGCCAGCAGCCCATCAGGGGGGGGAGATACGCAGTATTTT. Full variable domain (rest looked up from reference TRBV7-8 and TRBJ2-3): GAGVSQSPRYKVAKRGQDVALRCDPISGHVSLFWYQQALGQGPEFLTYFQNEAQLDKSGLPSDRFFAERPEGSVSTLKIQRTQQEDSAVYLCASSPSGGGDTQYFGPGTRLTVL.